The 21 T cell receptor beta chains below all came from one sample that was sequenced in a study of blood T cell repertoires in COVID-19. The table came from immunoSEQ multiplex PCR; TCRdb's copy has only in-frame clones and leaves some out. The repertoire consists of roughly 100,000 clones, with roughly two thirds occurring once and the leading ten covering 0.75% to 1%. The sequencing sample was made of peripheral blood. These receptors were collected from a human donor with acute or convalescent COVID-19. The donor label of this sample is uncertain.

This clone was found a few times. J is TRBJ1-1 and V is TRBV6-2 or TRBV6-3; D is undetermined. CDR1 is MNHEY and CDR2 is SVGEGT in the germline V gene. Trimming shortened V by 1 base and J by 1 base, and 7 bases separated the two germline ends. The CDR3 is 14 amino acids. CDR3 region: CASSYWWPNTEAFF. The CDR3 DNA follows: TGTGCCAGCAGTTACTGGTGGCCGAACACTGAAGCTTTCTTT.

The chain uses TRBV12-3 or TRBV12-4 and TRBJ1-2; TRBD1 agrees at 7 bases. The CDR3 is 13 residues long. V gave up 5 bases and J gave up 8 bases; unmatched junction bases: 8. Here the CDR3 DNA reads TGTGCCAGCAGTGCAACAGGGGCGGGGGGCTACACCTTC. Its translation is CASSATGAGGYTF.

V and J are TRBV5-1 and TRBJ1-1; 8 bases map to TRBD1. Germline assignment: CDR1 SGHRS and CDR2 YFSETQ. CDR3 size: 15 residues. Trimming cost V 3 bases and J 2 bases; bases outside gene matches: 6. CDR3 bases: TGCGCCAGCAGCTCAGCCAGGGGGCCCAACACTGAAGCTTTCTTT. It specifies CASSSARGPNTEAFF.

The chain is built from TRBV6-5 and TRBJ2-5; 7 positions agree with TRBD2. Germline CDR1 MNHEY, CDR2 SVGAGI. The V segment lost 5 bases and the J segment 6 bases; nucleotides outside the gene matches: 9. The CDR3 length is 14 residues. The DNA for the CDR3 is TGTGCCAGCAGTCCCTCAGGACTAGTAAAGACCCAGTACTTC. It is translated as CASSPSGLVKTQYF.

This clone occurred once. This rearrangement joins TRBV5-1 to TRBJ1-5; D is ambiguous. CDR3 length equals 11 residues. V lost 7 bases and J lost 5, with 7 bases in between. Per germline, CDR1 SGHRS and CDR2 YFSETQ. CDR3 protein: CASSQDQPQHF. The CDR3 bases are TGCGCCAGCTCTCAGGATCAGCCCCAGCATTTT.

The rearrangement links TRBV7-6 to TRBJ2-1; TRBD2 agrees at 12 bases. The germline CDR1 and CDR2 sequences are SGHVS and FNYEAQ. This CDR3 contains 16 residues. Unmatched junction bases numbered 7, after V lost 2 bases and J lost 8 bases. The CDR3 here is CASSLRTSGAGHEQFF. The CDR3 nucleotides are TGTGCCAGCAGCTTACGGACTAGCGGGGCTGGCCATGAGCAGTTCTTC.

This chain links TRBV1 with TRBJ1-5; the table's D call, TRBD1, was not checked against the DNA. TRBV1 is a pseudogene segment. This CDR3 comprises 13 residues. In DNA, the CDR3 is TGCACCAGCAGCCATACAGGGAGCCAGCCCCAGCATTTT. Encoded protein: CTSSHTGSQPQHF.

This clone has just a few counts. The rearrangement uses TRBV7-5 and TRBJ1-1; TRBD1, the table's D call, lacks a check against the DNA. TRBV7-5 is deemed a pseudogene. The length of the CDR3 is 14 residues. The CDR3 reads CVRSLRQENTEAFF. In DNA form, the CDR3 reads TGTGTCAGAAGCTTAAGGCAGGAGAACACTGAAGCTTTCTTT.

This chain connects TRBV27 to TRBJ1-1; D not resolved. The CDR3 length is 14 residues. The germline CDR1 and CDR2 sequences are MNHEY and SMNVEV (reference sequence). V lost 4 bases and J lost 0, with 9 bases in between. The DNA for the CDR3 is TGTGCCAGCAGTTATGCAGGAATGAACACTGAAGCTTTCTTT. It encodes CASSYAGMNTEAFF.

V usage is TRBV5-1 and J usage is TRBJ2-3; 10 bases map to TRBD2. The CDR3 is made up of 15 amino acids. V was pared by 4 bases and J by 1 base, with 3 bases of the junction left unmatched. Germline V CDR1 and CDR2: SGHRS, YFSETQ. The CDR3 loop is CASSTLAGGTDTQYF. CDR3 bases: TGCGCCAGCAGCACCCTAGCGGGAGGCACAGATACGCAGTATTTT.

In this sample, this clone turned up many times. This rearrangement joins TRBV6-1 to TRBJ1-1; TRBD1 aligns across 8 bases. Germline CDR1 and CDR2: MNHNS and SASEGT. V shed 1 base, J shed 3 bases, and the junction held 1 base outside the gene matches. CDR3 length equals 14 residues. The chain's CDR3 is CASSEDRGDTEAFF. Here the CDR3 DNA reads TGTGCCAGCAGTGAAGACAGGGGGGACACTGAAGCTTTCTTT.

The rearrangement joins TRBV29-1 to TRBJ2-3; 11 bases line up with TRBD2. V lost 4 bases to trimming and J lost 6 bases; unmatched junction nucleotides: 0. From germline, CDR1 is SQVTM and CDR2 ANQGSEA. The CDR3 contains 12 residues. CDR3 in amino acids: CSVGTSGDTQYF. CDR3 sequence (DNA): TGCAGCGTTGGGACTAGCGGGGATACGCAGTATTTT.

This sequence joins TRBV7-2 and TRBJ1-1; 7 bases are shared with TRBD1. The CDR3 has 15 residues. The germline V gene has CDR1 SGHTA and CDR2 FQGNSA. With V trimmed by 3 bases and J by 2 bases, 6 bases remained unmatched. The CDR3 loop reads CASSFSGQRNTEAFF. In DNA, the CDR3 is TGTGCCAGCAGCTTCTCGGGACAGCGAAACACTGAAGCTTTCTTT. Based on the CDR3 plus reference TRBV7-2 and TRBJ1-1, the full variable domain is GAGVSQSPSNKVTEKGKDVELRCDPISGHTALYWYRQSLGQGLEFLIYFQGNSAPDKSGLPSDRFSAERTGGSVSTLTIQRTQQEDSAVYLCASSFSGQRNTEAFFGQGTRLTVV.

The chain combines TRBV5-1 with TRBJ1-4, with D possibly TRBD1 on 5 matching bases. CDR1 and CDR2 from the germline V gene are SGHRS and YFSETQ. Trimming removed 0 bases at V and 5 bases at J, with 11 bases between. This CDR3 is 15 amino acids long. CDR3 DNA sequence: TGCGCCAGCAGCTTGGTCGGGGGGAGCAATGAAAAACTGTTTTTT. This encodes CASSLVGGSNEKLFF.

The CDR3 DNA follows: TGTGCCAGCAGTGGGGAAGGGGCAGCCCTGAACTATGGCTACACCTTC. Translated, it gives CASSGEGAALNYGYTF. The J gene is TRBJ1-2, the V gene TRBV6-6; D is possibly TRBD1 (5 bases). This CDR3 is built from 16 residues. In germline, CDR1 is MNHNY, CDR2 SVGAGI (reference sequence). V dropped 5 bases and J dropped 2 bases, with 18 bases sitting between them.

This chain joins TRBV3-1 (or the pseudogene TRBV3-2) and TRBJ2-7, with 10 bases fitting TRBD1. CDR1 LGHDT and CDR2 YNNKEL come from the germline V gene (reference sequence). The CDR3 consists of 16 residues. With 3 bases clipped from V and 4 bases from J, the junction kept 9 bases outside the gene matches. CDR3 in DNA: TGTGCCAGCAGCCATCCCAATACGGGACAGGGGTACGAGCAGTACTTC. Amino acid sequence: CASSHPNTGQGYEQYF.

This sequence joins TRBV30 and TRBJ2-1; TRBD1 is a possible D gene (5 bases). V gave up 3 bases and J gave up 9 bases, with 9 bases separating them. The CDR3 has 11 amino acids. Germline-derived CDR1 and CDR2 are GTSNPN and SVGIG (reference sequence). In DNA, the CDR3 is TGTGCCTGGAGACGTAGGGGTGAGCAGTTCTTC. Translating gives CAWRRRGEQFF.

V and J are TRBV3-1 (or the pseudogene TRBV3-2) and TRBJ2-5, with TRBD2 matching over 9 bases. The CDR3 is 14 amino acids. Germline values: CDR1 LGHDT, CDR2 YNNKEL (reference sequence). Trimming took 3 bases from V and 7 from J; bases not matched to a gene: 6. In DNA, the CDR3 is TGTGCCAGCAGCCAGGCAGCGGGGGGTAGGACCCAGTACTTC. Its translation: CASSQAAGGRTQYF.

The gene calls are TRBV11-3 and TRBJ2-1; perhaps TRBD1 as D (7 bases). With 4 bases removed from V and 2 bases from J, the gap between germline ends came to 12 bases. This CDR3 comprises 15 residues. The germline V gene encodes CDR1 SGHNT and CDR2 YENEEA. The CDR3 DNA sequence: TGTGCCAGCAGCTCCGGAGGGGGCCCCTACAATGAGCAGTTCTTC. Its translation is CASSSGGGPYNEQFF.

In this sample, this clone turned up a few times. This CDR3 reads CASSQELATGVKVAQYF. The CDR3 coding sequence is TGCGCCAGCAGCCAAGAGCTTGCGACGGGGGTAAAAGTCGCGCAGTATTTT. The chain employs TRBV4-1 and TRBJ2-3, with D maybe TRBD2 (6 bases). Germline values: CDR1 MGHRA, CDR2 YSYEKL. Trimming took off 0 bases at V and 10 bases at J, with 23 bases between the two ends. CDR3 length equals 17 residues.

Ten or more counts support this clone. The chain's CDR3 is CASSLSPYGYTF. The CDR3 bases are TGTGCCAGCAGTTTGTCCCCATATGGCTACACCTTC. This chain uses TRBV28 with TRBJ1-2, with unresolved D. The CDR3 consists of 12 residues. CDR1 is MDHEN and CDR2 is SYDVKM in the germline V gene. V lost 3 bases and J 5 bases, leaving 7 bases between the germline ends.